These T cell receptor beta chains were read from a single sample in a study of blood T cell repertoires in COVID-19. Profiled with immunoSEQ multiplex PCR; TCRdb holds only in-frame clones, not every one. The sample records approximately 280,000 clones, around 90% being singletons. Sequencing was performed on PBMCs or T cells enriched from blood (not recorded which). The source is a woman aged 18-29 years with acute COVID-19. The CDR3 runs from the conserved cysteine through the conserved F or W. The D gene is left open where the match is weak. Clone size is stated in some rows and not others, as once, few, many or a class when expanded.

j_gene | d_gene | v_gene | abundance | CDR3aa | CDR3nt
TRBJ2-1 | . | TRBV11-2 | . | CASSLGSGTHNEQFF | TGTGCCAGCAGCTTAGGCTCCGGGACACACAATGAGCAGTTCTTC
TRBJ1-6 | . | TRBV6-5 | . | CASSTRPGGSPLHF | TGTGCCAGCAGTACTAGACCGGGGGGTTCACCCCTCCACTTT
TRBJ2-1 | TRBD2 | TRBV11-2 | . | CASSSRLARSSYNEQFF | TGTGCCAGCAGCTCACGACTAGCCCGGAGCTCCTACAATGAGCAGTTCTTC
TRBJ2-3 | TRBD1 | TRBV5-8 | . | CASSQGTGYTDTQYF | TGTGCCAGCAGCCAAGGGACAGGGTATACAGATACGCAGTATTTT
TRBJ2-1 | TRBD2 | TRBV4-2 | . | CASSQAPSGGVGNEQFF | TGTGCCAGCAGCCAAGCTCCGTCGGGAGGTGTGGGCAATGAGCAGTTCTTC
TRBJ1-3 | . | TRBV11-2 | . | CASSPAGSWNTIYF | TGTGCCAGCAGCCCCGCCGGGAGCTGGAACACCATATATTTT
TRBJ2-1 | TRBD1 | TRBV5-1 | . | CASSSTGTGEFNEQFF | TGCGCCAGCAGCTCCACCGGGACAGGGGAATTCAATGAGCAGTTCTTC
TRBJ2-2 | TRBD2 | TRBV5-1 | . | CASSIGLAGDGELFF | TGCGCCAGCAGCATCGGACTAGCGGGAGATGGGGAGCTGTTTTTT
TRBJ2-1 | TRBD2 | TRBV5-1 | . | CASSSASGSQEQFF | TGCGCCAGCTCTTCCGCTAGCGGGAGCCAGGAGCAGTTCTTC
TRBJ1-5 | TRBD1 | TRBV18 | . | CASSPDRASNQPQHF | TGTGCCAGCTCGCCGGACAGGGCTAGCAATCAGCCCCAGCATTTT
TRBJ2-7 | TRBD1 | TRBV5-4 | . | CASSLVGTGTFTYEQYF | TGTGCCAGCAGCTTGGTGGGGACAGGGACTTTTACCTACGAGCAGTACTTC
TRBJ1-6 | . | TRBV7-2 | . | CASSTGGGGSPLHF | TGTGCCAGCAGCACCGGGGGGGGTGGATCACCCCTCCACTTT
TRBJ1-5 | . | TRBV28 | . | CASSPPRAGNQPQHF | TGTGCCAGCAGCCCCCCTCGGGCGGGGAATCAGCCCCAGCATTTT
TRBJ2-3 | . | TRBV11-3 | . | CASNNRSDTQYF | TGTGCCAGCAACAACCGATCGGATACGCAGTATTTT
TRBJ1-5 | . | TRBV19 | . | CATRMRGHSNQPQHF | TGTGCCACTAGGATGAGGGGACATAGCAATCAGCCCCAGCATTTT
TRBJ2-2 | TRBD2 | TRBV4-1 | . | CASSRGLAENTGELFF | TGCGCCAGCAGCCGCGGACTAGCGGAGAACACCGGGGAGCTGTTTTTT
TRBJ2-1 | TRBD2 | TRBV9 | . | CASSGSGTSRQFF | TGTGCCAGCAGCGGATCCGGGACTAGCAGGCAGTTCTTC
TRBJ1-1 | . | TRBV10-3 | . | CAISSIGGNTEAFF | TGTGCCATCAGTTCCATAGGCGGAAACACTGAAGCTTTCTTT
TRBJ2-1 | TRBD2 | TRBV24-1 | . | CATSDLPTSGRGNEQFF | TGTGCCACCAGTGATTTGCCGACTAGCGGGAGGGGCAATGAGCAGTTCTTC
TRBJ2-7 | TRBD1 | TRBV4-3 | . | CASSQERGQGYEQYF | TGCGCCAGCAGCCAAGAACGTGGACAGGGGTACGAGCAGTACTTC
TRBJ1-5 | . | TRBV6-2/TRBV6-3 | once | CASSFLGRAPNQPQHF | TGTGCCAGCAGTTTTCTCGGCAGGGCCCCCAATCAGCCCCAGCATTTT
TRBJ2-6 | TRBD1 | TRBV18 | . | CASSATGAGANVLTF | TGTGCCAGCTCAGCAACAGGGGCCGGGGCCAACGTCCTGACTTTC
TRBJ1-2 | TRBD1 | TRBV27 | . | CASAPPGGARVYGYTF | TGTGCCAGCGCACCCCCAGGGGGCGCACGGGTCTATGGCTACACCTTC
TRBJ2-7 | . | TRBV11-2 | . | CASSSPGGTGTYEQYF | TGTGCCAGCAGCTCACCGGGGGGGACAGGGACCTACGAGCAGTACTTC
TRBJ1-2 | . | TRBV2 | few | CASSRYTGAEETF | TGTGCCAGCAGTCGATACACAGGAGCTGAAGAGACTTTC
TRBJ2-3 | TRBD2 | TRBV4-1 | . | CASSQDRGLGTDTQYF | TGCGCCAGCAGCCAAGATCGGGGACTAGGCACAGATACGCAGTATTTT
TRBJ2-2 | . | TRBV28 | . | CASRYFGQGFAGELFF | TGTGCCAGCAGGTACTTCGGGCAGGGGTTCGCCGGGGAGCTGTTTTTT
TRBJ2-3 | TRBD1 | TRBV15 | . | CATSRGPWGQGPDTQYF | TGTGCCACCAGCAGAGGGCCTTGGGGACAGGGCCCAGATACGCAGTATTTT